This T cell receptor (beta chain) is from a study of OX40 agonist ivuxolimab in advanced cancers. About the research overall: Dose-escalation patients had hepatocellular carcinoma, melanoma, renal cell or head and neck cancer. Overall study results and limits: Some nonresponders additionally presented with little normalized T-cell clonal expansion. There was clonal expansion of CD4+ and CD8+ blood T cells by week 6 at 0.1 to 3.0 mg/kg. Mean expanded clone counts were higher in CD8+ than CD4+ T cells.

The data were produced by immunoSEQ multiplex PCR, yet TCRdb's version contains in-frame clones alone and is incomplete. The table has about 76,000 clones, about 82% seen once. The CDR3 covers 16 residues. The V gene lost 0 bases and the J gene lost 6 bases, with 18 bases spanning the gap. Looked up from germline, CDR1 is SGDLS and CDR2 is YYNGEE. As regards this clone: Its antigen is currently unknown.

This TCR came from an adult with an advanced solid tumor such as melanoma, head and neck, liver or kidney cancer. This specimen was CD4+ or CD8+ T cells sorted from blood, taken in a trial of the OX40 agonist ivuxolimab. This rearrangement joins TRBV9 to TRBJ1-1; D remains unclear. The DNA of the CDR3 is TGTGCCAGCAGCGTAGCCCCAGGTGGTTCCGGATCTGAAGCTTTCTTT. It translates to CASSVAPGGSGSEAFF.